The 9 T cell receptor beta chains presented below share a single source sample, sequenced in a study of blood T cell repertoires in COVID-19. Data came from immunoSEQ multiplex PCR; TCRdb stores just in-frame clones and leaves some out. The sample consists of about 170,000 clones, about 89% of them appearing once. The source material was peripheral blood. The receptors come from a man aged 65-85 years with acute or convalescent COVID-19.

This chain links TRBV30 with TRBJ1-1, with 11 bases that match TRBD1. With 4 bases clipped from V and 11 bases from J, the junction kept 15 bases outside the gene matches. The CDR3 has 15 amino acids. Germline CDR1 GTSNPN, CDR2 SVGIG (reference sequence). The CDR3: CAWIHRTGGEGVAFF. In nucleotides, the CDR3 is TGTGCCTGGATCCACAGGACAGGGGGCGAGGGAGTGGCTTTCTTT. The full variable domain, its missing parts supplied by reference TRBV30 and TRBJ1-1, is SQTIHQWPATLVQPVGSPLSLECTVEGTSNPNLYWYRQAAGRGLQLLFYSVGIGQISSEVPQNLSASRPQDRQFILSSKKLLLSDSGFYLCAWIHRTGGEGVAFFGQGTRLTVV.

The chain is built from TRBV4-1 and TRBJ1-3, with 7 bases matching TRBD1. The CDR3 has 15 residues. CDR1 and CDR2 from the germline V gene are MGHRA and YSYEKL. V shed 0 bases, J shed 4 bases, and the junction held 3 bases outside the gene matches. CDR3 DNA sequence: TGCGCCAGCAGCCAAGACGGGACAGAAGGAAACACCATATATTTT. It specifies CASSQDGTEGNTIYF.

The rearrangement uses TRBV5-6 and TRBJ2-7, with a tentative D call TRBD1 (5 bases). Trimming shortened V by 0 bases and J by 0 bases, and 13 bases separated the two germline ends. Germline CDR1 reads SGHDT; CDR2 reads YYEEEE. The CDR3 length is 16 residues. CDR3 region: CASSLVQGSGSYEQYF. CDR3 coding DNA: TGTGCCAGCAGCTTGGTTCAGGGCTCAGGCTCCTACGAGCAGTACTTC.

A single count supports this clone. This chain connects TRBV2 to TRBJ2-1, with 8 bases matching TRBD1. Germline CDR1 and CDR2: SNHLY and FYNNEI. V dropped 7 bases and J dropped 2; count of bases not matched to a gene: 7. This CDR3 spans 15 amino acids. The DNA of the CDR3 is TGTGCCAGCACTTACGACAGGGGAGCCTACAATGAGCAGTTCTTC. It is translated as CASTYDRGAYNEQFF. Based on the CDR3 plus reference TRBV2 and TRBJ2-1, the full variable domain is EPEVTQTPSHQVTQMGQEVILRCVPISNHLYFYWYRQILGQKVEFLVSFYNNEISEKSEIFDDQFSVERPDGSNFTLKIRSTKLEDSAMYFCASTYDRGAYNEQFFGPGTRLTVL.

The chain carries TRBV2 and TRBJ2-5; D perhaps matches TRBD1 (7 bases). Trimming removed 8 bases from V and 2 bases from J, with 12 bases in between. CDR1 SNHLY and CDR2 FYNNEI come from the germline V gene. This CDR3 has 13 residues. The CDR3 sequence: CASGGTAQETQYF. CDR3 sequence (DNA): TGTGCCAGCGGAGGGACAGCACAAGAGACCCAGTACTTC. The variable domain in full, completed from reference TRBV2 and TRBJ2-5, reads EPEVTQTPSHQVTQMGQEVILRCVPISNHLYFYWYRQILGQKVEFLVSFYNNEISEKSEIFDDQFSVERPDGSNFTLKIRSTKLEDSAMYFCASGGTAQETQYFGPGTRLLVL.

The chain joins TRBV5-4 to TRBJ1-5, with a possible D match to TRBD1 (5 bases). The germline V and J ends were trimmed by 1 base and 2 bases, with 13 bases remaining between them. The germline gives CDR1 SGHNT, CDR2 YYREEE (reference sequence). The CDR3 has 16 residues. The CDR3 DNA follows: TGTGCCAGCAGCTTGAGGGGTCCGGGGGGCAATCAGCCCCAGCATTTT. Translating it yields CASSLRGPGGNQPQHF. The full variable domain, in which reference TRBV5-4 and TRBJ1-5 provide the parts outside the CDR3, is ETGVTQSPTHLIKTRGQQVTLRCSSQSGHNTVSWYQQALGQGPQFIFQYYREEENGRGNFPPRFSGLQFPNYSSELNVNALELDDSALYLCASSLRGPGGNQPQHFGDGTRLSIL.

The chain links TRBV3-1 (or the pseudogene TRBV3-2) to TRBJ2-2; D perhaps matches TRBD2 (6 bases). Per the germline V gene, CDR1 is LGHDT and CDR2 is YNNKEL (reference sequence). The V and J ends lost 6 bases and 4 bases respectively, with 9 bases between them. The CDR3 covers 13 residues. This CDR3 is CASSGGITGELFF. As DNA, the CDR3 is TGTGCCAGCAGTGGGGGGATCACCGGGGAGCTGTTTTTT.

The chain joins TRBV5-1 to TRBJ2-1; TRBD1 aligns across 9 bases. The germline V gene encodes CDR1 SGHRS and CDR2 YFSETQ. Germline trimming cut 0 bases from V and 6 bases from J; bases unmatched to any gene: 13. The CDR3 spans 18 residues. CDR3 nucleotide sequence: TGCGCCAGCAGCTTGGCCCTCCTCGGGACAGGGTTGTTCAATGAGCAGTTCTTC. Translating it yields CASSLALLGTGLFNEQFF.

This clone has a handful of counts. The chain has TRBV7-3 and TRBJ2-7; TRBD2 aligns across 13 bases. CDR3 size: 17 residues. The trim removed 4 bases at V and 5 bases at J, leaving 11 bases unmatched. Looked up from germline, CDR1 is SGHTA and CDR2 is FQGTGA. CDR3 nucleotide sequence: TGTGCCAGCAGCTCACTTCGGACTAGCGGGGGCACGAACGAGCAGTACTTC. This sequence encodes CASSSLRTSGGTNEQYF.